This is a list of T cell receptor beta chains from one sample in a study of blood T cell repertoires in COVID-19. TCRdb's copy holds only in-frame clones and misses some; the assay was immunoSEQ multiplex PCR. The data show about 140,000 clones, around 80% seen once. Sequences were obtained from PBMCs or T cells enriched from blood (not recorded which). The receptors come from a woman aged 18-29 years who had been exposed to COVID-19. CDR3s include the opening cysteine and the closing phenylalanine or tryptophan. Each record gives: V gene, D gene, clone size, J gene, CDR3 protein, CDR3 DNA. A D gene is named only where the DNA matches it firmly. Part of the rows lack a size; the others show once, few, many or a class for expanded clones.

>TRBV7-2|TRBD1|.|TRBJ1-4
CASSLAIGTGDPLANEKLFF
TGTGCCAGCAGCTTAGCTATAGGGACAGGGGATCCGTTGGCTAATGAAAAACTGTTTTTT
>TRBV7-2|.|.|TRBJ2-7
CASSLDRAGEQYF
TGTGCCAGCAGCTTAGACAGGGCGGGCGAGCAGTACTTC
>TRBV7-9|TRBD1|.|TRBJ1-1
CASSLRGRDTEAFF
TGTGCCAGCAGCTTAAGGGGGCGCGACACTGAAGCTTTCTTT
>TRBV27|.|.|TRBJ2-3
CASSFLGRAGTDTQYF
TGTGCCAGCAGTTTTCTCGGCAGGGCGGGCACAGATACGCAGTATTTT
>TRBV6-5|TRBD1|.|TRBJ1-4
CASNAWTGGNEKLFF
TGTGCCAGCAACGCATGGACAGGGGGAAATGAAAAACTGTTTTTT
>TRBV10-1|TRBD1|.|TRBJ2-1
CASSVGQPSSYNEQFF
TGCGCCAGCAGTGTGGGACAGCCAAGCTCCTACAATGAGCAGTTCTTC
>TRBV19|TRBD1|.|TRBJ2-7
CASRPDRDHEQYF
TGTGCCAGTAGACCGGACAGGGACCACGAGCAGTACTTC
>TRBV7-2|.|once|TRBJ1-2
CASSPSGTGGNYGYTF
TGTGCCAGCAGCCCCTCCGGCACGGGGGGGAACTATGGCTACACCTTC
>TRBV6-2/TRBV6-3|TRBD1|.|TRBJ1-5
CASSTDRGYSNQPQHF
TGTGCCAGCAGCACCGACAGGGGATATAGCAATCAGCCCCAGCATTTT
>TRBV28|.|.|TRBJ1-1
CASRQSEAFF
TGTGCCAGCAGACAAAGTGAAGCTTTCTTT
>TRBV7-9|.|.|TRBJ2-7
CASSTPGQGAEQYF
TGTGCCAGCAGCACCCCGGGACAAGGCGCCGAGCAGTACTTC
>TRBV7-3|TRBD1|.|TRBJ1-2
CASSFTGDYGYTF
TGTGCCAGCAGCTTTACAGGGGACTATGGCTACACCTTC
>TRBV10-3|.|once|TRBJ1-6
CAISDTGSDSPLHF
TGTGCCATCAGTGATACAGGGTCGGATTCACCCCTCCACTTT
>TRBV6-1|.|.|TRBJ1-2
CASSEGQSNYGYTF
TGTGCCAGCAGTGAAGGACAGTCTAACTATGGCTACACCTTC
>TRBV5-5|.|.|TRBJ1-2
CASSLSPTEPYGYTF
TGTGCCAGCAGCTTATCCCCCACAGAACCCTATGGCTACACCTTC
>TRBV6-5|.|.|TRBJ1-1
CASSRGRYNTEAFF
TGTGCCAGCTCCAGGGGCAGGTATAACACTGAAGCTTTCTTT
>TRBV27|TRBD2|.|TRBJ2-1
CASSPTTVGGRASEQFF
TGTGCCAGCAGTCCAACCACCGTGGGCGGGAGGGCTAGTGAGCAGTTCTTC
>TRBV27|.|.|TRBJ2-7
CASSHSGTHGYEQYF
TGTGCCAGCAGCCACTCCGGGACTCACGGTTACGAGCAGTACTTC
>TRBV14|TRBD1|.|TRBJ2-1
CASSQAVRDRGLNEQFF
TGTGCCAGCAGCCAAGCGGTCCGGGACAGGGGGCTCAATGAGCAGTTCTTC
>TRBV3-1/TRBV3-2|.|.|TRBJ2-7
CASSPSLKLYEQYF
TGTGCCAGCAGCCCCTCACTAAAACTCTACGAGCAGTACTTC
>TRBV13|TRBD1|.|TRBJ2-2
CASRNRGYTGELFF
TGTGCCAGCAGAAACAGGGGTTACACCGGGGAGCTGTTTTTT
>TRBV27|.|.|TRBJ2-7
CASSSTGSYEQYF
TGTGCCAGCAGTTCTACAGGCTCCTACGAGCAGTACTTC
>TRBV5-1|.|few|TRBJ2-5
CASSLASGRQETQYF
TGCGCCAGCAGCTTGGCCTCAGGGAGGCAAGAGACCCAGTACTTC
>TRBV3-1/TRBV3-2|TRBD1|.|TRBJ1-2
CASSYTLRGQGDGYTF
TGTGCCAGCAGCTACACGTTAAGGGGACAGGGAGATGGCTACACCTTC
>TRBV19|.|.|TRBJ1-5
CASQWSSLGDNQPQHF
TGTGCCAGCCAGTGGTCTTCCCTCGGGGACAATCAGCCCCAGCATTTT
>TRBV18|TRBD1|.|TRBJ1-4
CASSPDRGGEKLFF
TGTGCCAGCTCACCAGACAGGGGCGGAGAAAAACTGTTTTTT
>TRBV28|.|.|TRBJ2-7
CASSNQKNSYYEQYF
TGTGCCAGCAGCAATCAGAAAAACAGTTACTACGAGCAGTACTTC
>TRBV7-9|.|.|TRBJ1-2
CASSFGRGGNHGYTF
TGTGCCAGCAGCTTCGGCAGGGGTGGTAACCATGGCTACACCTTC
>TRBV7-9|TRBD1|many|TRBJ1-5
CASSLGQGGQPQHF
TGTGCCAGCAGCTTAGGACAGGGCGGACAGCCCCAGCATTTT
>TRBV27|.|.|TRBJ1-1
CASSLGYWGRGAEAFF
TGTGCCAGCAGTTTAGGGTACTGGGGGCGCGGCGCTGAAGCTTTCTTT
>TRBV2|.|.|TRBJ2-7
CASSETGYEQYF
TGTGCCAGCAGTGAGACGGGCTACGAGCAGTACTTC
>TRBV10-3|TRBD2|.|TRBJ2-1
CAISEALAGGIGEQFF
TGTGCCATCAGTGAGGCCCTAGCGGGAGGTATTGGTGAGCAGTTCTTC
>TRBV9|TRBD2|.|TRBJ2-3
CASSAYGLAGLNPDTQYF
TGTGCCAGCAGCGCCTATGGACTAGCGGGCCTTAATCCAGATACGCAGTATTTT
>TRBV28|.|.|TRBJ1-4
CASANRGAFNEKLFF
TGTGCCAGCGCGAACCGCGGAGCGTTCAATGAAAAACTGTTTTTT
>TRBV4-3|TRBD2|many|TRBJ2-2
CASSQGLAGGRTGELFF
TGCGCCAGCAGCCAAGGGCTAGCGGGAGGGCGCACCGGGGAGCTGTTTTTT